This paragraph covers one T cell receptor beta chain sequence. These data come from a study of OX40 agonist ivuxolimab in advanced cancers. Study-level background: Patients were treated with ivuxolimab, an agonistic anti-OX40 (CD134) antibody.

The CDR3 runs to 15 residues. Germline V CDR1 and CDR2: SGDLS, YYNGEE. The germline V and J ends were trimmed by 0 bases and 6 bases, with 14 bases remaining between them. TCRdb keeps only in-frame clones here, not all; method: immunoSEQ multiplex PCR. The table lists about 79,000 clones, 88% of them singletons, with about 4% in the top ten. The source is an adult with an advanced solid tumor such as melanoma, head and neck, liver or kidney cancer. The gene calls are TRBV9 and TRBJ2-3; D gene uncertain. Here the sequenced sample was CD4+ or CD8+ T cells sorted from blood, taken in a trial of the OX40 agonist ivuxolimab. The CDR3: CASSVEMGLGDTQYF. As DNA, the CDR3 is TGTGCCAGCAGCGTAGAAATGGGATTGGGGGATACGCAGTATTTT.